The 13 T cell receptor beta chains below were found in one sample sequenced in a study of shared clonotypes between healthy human individuals. Naive CD8 cells comprised CD45RO-negative, CCR7-positively selected cells, excluding terminally differentiated effector memory CD45RA+ cells. The table came from immunoSEQ multiplex PCR; TCRdb's copy has only in-frame clones and leaves some out. The sample lists around 640,000 clones; roughly 96% were seen once. Sequenced: naive CD8+ T cells sorted from blood. These receptors were collected from a woman between 25 and 40 years old in good health.

This clone was picked up one time. This chain connects TRBV30 to TRBJ1-1, with no clear D. This CDR3 has 13 residues. Germline lookup yields CDR1 GTSNPN and CDR2 SVGIG (reference sequence). The germline V and J ends were trimmed by 2 bases and 0 bases, with 7 bases remaining between them. The CDR3 spells CAWSSTMNTEAFF. The CDR3 DNA reads as TGTGCCTGGAGTTCTACAATGAACACTGAAGCTTTCTTT.

V and J are TRBV5-5 and TRBJ2-3; no reliable D call. The CDR3 runs 13 residues. V lost 0 bases and J lost 7, with 9 bases in between. Germline V gene sequence: CDR1 SGHKS, CDR2 YYEKEE (reference sequence). CDR3 nucleotide sequence: TGTGCCAGCAGCTTGGACGGCCCCCATACGCAGTATTTT. It is translated as CASSLDGPHTQYF.

V gene TRBV27 combines with J gene TRBJ1-1; TRBD1 is a possible D gene (5 bases). V lost 5 bases to trimming and J lost 0 bases, with 19 bases between them. Germline V gene sequence: CDR1 MNHEY, CDR2 SMNVEV (reference sequence). The CDR3 runs to 17 residues. The CDR3 DNA follows: TGTGCCAGCAGTACGATAAGAGGGGTTGTGATGAACACTGAAGCTTTCTTT. Translation gives CASSTIRGVVMNTEAFF.

The CDR3 protein is CSVEWGRYEQFF. The CDR3 coding sequence is TGCAGCGTTGAATGGGGGAGATATGAGCAGTTCTTC. This chain connects TRBV29-1 to TRBJ2-1; D possibly uses TRBD1 or TRBD2 (5 bases each). CDR3 size: 12 residues. V was cut by 2 bases and J by 8 bases, with 10 bases left in between. CDR1 and CDR2 from the germline V gene are SQVTM and ANQGSEA.

Comments on this clone: In the same sample, other DNA sequences code for this CDR3. V and J are TRBV28 and TRBJ1-2; 9 positions match TRBD1. The CDR3 is made up of 13 amino acids. V lost 3 bases to trimming and J lost 8 bases; unmatched junction nucleotides: 4. Germline loops: CDR1 MDHEN, CDR2 SYDVKM. The CDR3 nucleotides are TGTGCCAGCAGTTTCCGACAGGGGGACGGCTACACCTTC. Its translation: CASSFRQGDGYTF.

The J gene is TRBJ2-1, the V gene TRBV27, with D uncertain. The CDR3 runs 14 residues. V was trimmed by 2 bases and J by 3 bases, leaving 8 bases between them. CDR1 is MNHEY and CDR2 is SMNVEV in the germline V gene (reference sequence). The CDR3 region has the DNA TGTGCCAGCAGTTTAGGAGCGTACTACAATGAGCAGTTCTTC. It codes for CASSLGAYYNEQFF.

The chain carries TRBV9 and TRBJ1-1; D remains ambiguous. The CDR3 consists of 13 residues. V dropped 3 bases and J dropped 0 bases, with 6 bases sitting between them. Germline loops: CDR1 SGDLS, CDR2 YYNGEE. The CDR3 sequence is CASSGSMNTEAFF. The CDR3, as DNA: TGTGCCAGCAGCGGATCGATGAACACTGAAGCTTTCTTT.

The rearrangement joins TRBV7-6 to TRBJ2-5, with 11 bases matching TRBD2. The CDR3 contains 14 residues. The germline V gene has CDR1 SGHVS and CDR2 FNYEAQ. V was clipped by 6 bases and J by 3 bases; unmatched bases: 3. The CDR3 DNA follows: TGTGCCAGCAGGCTGGGACTAGCGGAAGAGACCCAGTACTTC. As protein: CASRLGLAEETQYF. The variable domain in full, completed from reference TRBV7-6 and TRBJ2-5, reads GAGVSQSPRYKVTKRGQDVALRCDPISGHVSLYWYRQALGQGPEFLTYFNYEAQQDKSGLPNDRFSAERPEGSISTLTIQRTEQRDSAMYRCASRLGLAEETQYFGPGTRLLVL.

A note on this clone: The sample holds other DNA sequences that translate to the same CDR3. The chain combines TRBV7-9 with TRBJ1-1, with D maybe TRBD1 (6 bases). Germline V gene sequence: CDR1 SEHNR, CDR2 FQNEAQ (reference sequence). The CDR3 is made up of 12 amino acids. The V and J ends lost 7 bases and 5 bases respectively, with 11 bases between them. The CDR3 DNA is TGTGCCAGCAATTTAGGGGGAACTGAAGCTTTCTTT. It codes for CASNLGGTEAFF.

The genes are TRBV6-1 and TRBJ2-7, with 8 nucleotides matching TRBD2. The V gene end was trimmed by 9 bases and the J gene end by 2 bases; junction bases not matched to a gene: 6. The germline gives CDR1 MNHNS, CDR2 SASEGT. The CDR3 length is 13 residues. The CDR3 nucleotides are TGTGCCAGTAGACTAGCGCCAACCTACGAGCAGTACTTC. The encoded protein is CASRLAPTYEQYF.

The chain carries TRBV10-3 and TRBJ2-7; D possibly matches TRBD1 or TRBD2 (6 bases each). Trimming shortened V by 10 bases and J by 2 bases, and 15 bases separated the two germline ends. CDR3 length equals 13 residues. CDR1 is ENHRY and CDR2 is SYGVKD in the germline V gene. The CDR3 reads CATGSGATYEQYF. The CDR3 bases are TGTGCCACCGGGTCGGGGGCTACCTACGAGCAGTACTTC.

This chain joins TRBV6-1 and TRBJ2-7, with 9 bases aligning to TRBD2. After removal of 3 bases from V and 7 bases from J, the junction contained 19 bases not matched to a gene. CDR3 length: 18 amino acids. Germline CDR1 and CDR2: MNHNS and SASEGT. The CDR3 coding sequence is TGTGCCAGCAGTGACGCTGTTGGTAGGCGGGAGGGCCGGGGGGAGCAGTACTTC. Amino acid sequence: CASSDAVGRREGRGEQYF.

The chain recombines TRBV25-1 with TRBJ1-5; TRBD1 might be the D (5 bases). V dropped 1 base and J dropped 5 bases, with 6 bases sitting between them. Germline CDR1 reads MGHDK; CDR2 reads SYGVNS. The CDR3 is made up of 13 amino acids. The CDR3 DNA reads TGTGCCAGCAGTGAATGGGGCGATCAGCCCCAGCATTTT. It yields the protein CASSEWGDQPQHF.